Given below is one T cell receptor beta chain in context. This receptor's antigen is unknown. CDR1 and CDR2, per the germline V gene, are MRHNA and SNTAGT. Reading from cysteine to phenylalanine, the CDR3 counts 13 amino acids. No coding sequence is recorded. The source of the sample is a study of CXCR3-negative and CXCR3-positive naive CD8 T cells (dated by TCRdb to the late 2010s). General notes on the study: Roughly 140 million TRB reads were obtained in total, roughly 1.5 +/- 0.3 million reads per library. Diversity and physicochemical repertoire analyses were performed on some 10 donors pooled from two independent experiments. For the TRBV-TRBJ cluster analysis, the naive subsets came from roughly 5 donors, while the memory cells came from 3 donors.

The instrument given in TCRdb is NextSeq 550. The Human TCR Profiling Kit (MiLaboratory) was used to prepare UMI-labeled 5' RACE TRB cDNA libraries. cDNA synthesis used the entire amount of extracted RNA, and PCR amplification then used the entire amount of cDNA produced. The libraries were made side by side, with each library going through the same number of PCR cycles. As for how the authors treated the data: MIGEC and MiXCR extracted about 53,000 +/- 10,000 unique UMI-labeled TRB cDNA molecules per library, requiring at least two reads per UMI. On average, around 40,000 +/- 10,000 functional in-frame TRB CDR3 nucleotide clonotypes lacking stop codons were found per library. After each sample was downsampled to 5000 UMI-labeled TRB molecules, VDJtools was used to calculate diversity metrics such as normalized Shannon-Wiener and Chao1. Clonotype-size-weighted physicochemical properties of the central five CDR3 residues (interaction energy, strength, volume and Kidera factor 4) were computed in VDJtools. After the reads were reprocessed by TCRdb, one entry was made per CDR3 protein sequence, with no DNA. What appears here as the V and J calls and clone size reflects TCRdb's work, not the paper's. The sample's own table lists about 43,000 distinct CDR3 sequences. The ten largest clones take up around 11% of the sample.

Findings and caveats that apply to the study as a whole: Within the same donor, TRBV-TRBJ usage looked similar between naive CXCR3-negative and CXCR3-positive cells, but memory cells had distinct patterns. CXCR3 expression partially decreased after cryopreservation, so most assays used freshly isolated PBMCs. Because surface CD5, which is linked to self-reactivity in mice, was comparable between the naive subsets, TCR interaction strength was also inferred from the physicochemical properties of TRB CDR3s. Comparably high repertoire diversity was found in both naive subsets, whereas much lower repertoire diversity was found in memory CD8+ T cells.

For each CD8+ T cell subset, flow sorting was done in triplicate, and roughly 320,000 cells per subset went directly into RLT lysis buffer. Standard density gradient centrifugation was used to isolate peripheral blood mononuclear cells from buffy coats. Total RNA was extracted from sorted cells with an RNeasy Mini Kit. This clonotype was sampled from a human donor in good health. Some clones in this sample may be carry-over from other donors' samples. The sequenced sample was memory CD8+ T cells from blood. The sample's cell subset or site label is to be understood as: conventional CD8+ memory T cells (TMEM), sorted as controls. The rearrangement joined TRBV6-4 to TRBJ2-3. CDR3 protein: CASSESGTDTQYF.